This entry is about one T cell receptor beta chain. The V gene's germline CDR1 is LNHDA and CDR2 SQIVND (reference sequence). The CDR3 runs 15 residues. V dropped 11 bases and J dropped 3; count of bases not matched to a gene: 13. These data belong to a study of T-cell memory formation after mild COVID-19. TCRdb reprocessed the 5' RACE reads with MiXCR, giving one entry per CDR3 protein. The sample consists of 200,000 to 300,000 distinct CDR3 sequences, 16% of them appearing once. Sequenced sample: PBMCs or a T cell subset sorted from them (not recorded which). This chain connects TRBV19 to TRBJ1-2; 9 bases align to TRBD1. This TCR was recovered from a man aged 18 to 35 who had mild COVID-19 (a few samples of this study predate the infection). Cell type and time point are not known. CDR3 sequence reads: CAARAGTGPYYGYTF. Here the CDR3 DNA reads TGTGCCGCCCGGGCGGGGACAGGGCCCTACTATGGCTACACCTTC.